Detailed here is one T cell receptor beta chain. The CDR3 length is 16 residues. Per germline, CDR1 MNHEY and CDR2 SMNVEV (reference sequence). V lost 4 bases and J lost 9, with 22 bases in between. For the second PCR, which ran for 7 to 11 cycles, a sample-barcoded 5' primer and a J-beta primer mix were used. TCRdb analysed the 5' RACE reads with MiXCR anew, one entry per CDR3 protein. The sample lists under 2 million distinct CDR3 sequences, about 35% occurring once. The data were obtained in a study of blood T cells in healthy people across ages. This chain joins TRBV27 and TRBJ2-4; no firm D call. Sequencing was performed on blood. This receptor was taken from a woman aged 25 to 45 in good health. CDR3 loop: CASSSLSIVGSGIQYF. The DNA for the CDR3 is TGTGCCAGCAGTTCCCTTTCCATCGTAGGCTCCGGCATTCAGTACTTC.